The clone carrying this TCR beta chain was observed many times. Its antigen is as yet unknown. A 3' RACE protocol on RNA, with unique molecular identifiers, produced the TCR library. TCRdb fed the 3' RACE reads into MiXCR, producing one record per CDR3 protein. The data hold around 50,000 distinct CDR3 sequences, with 4.3% observed a single time. The CDR3 sequence is 14 residues long. V was pared by 6 bases and J by 6 bases, with 21 bases between. The V gene's germline CDR1 is SQVTM and CDR2 ANQGSEA. This sample stems from a study of HIV-infected children after antiretroviral therapy interruption. Overall study context: EBV and CMV exposure was recorded in most children. Weeks 0, 12, interruption end (24 or 48), and about 3 years post-study gave interruption-arm samples. Study-wide results and caveats: The Gini coefficient of naive CD4+ repertoires rose, returning to baseline by 3 years.

Regarding treatment: PENTA 11 planned treatment interruption arm or continuous ART arm. Naive CD4+ CD45RA+ CD45RO- T cells were FACS-sorted from thawed PBMCs. Sequences were derived from CD45RA+ CD4+ T cells from PBMCs, pooled from several time points, sampled from a donor given antiretroviral therapy, either interrupted or continuous. Sample subset: naive CD4+ CD45RA+ CD45RO- T cells. The genes are TRBV29-1 and TRBJ2-7, with D perhaps TRBD1 (6 bases). This receptor was identified in a pool of human donors with HIV. Here the CDR3 reads CSVAEIYREGEQYF. The CDR3 nucleotides are TGCAGCGTCGCCGAGATTTACAGGGAAGGCGAGCAGTACTTC.